These T cell receptor beta chains were read from a single sample in a study of blood T cell repertoires in COVID-19. Using immunoSEQ multiplex PCR, the repertoire was profiled, and TCRdb retains in-frame clones only, with some absent. The sample lists tens of thousands of clones, approximately 84% occurring once. The sample comprised peripheral blood. These receptor sequences come from a man in his forties or fifties with acute or convalescent COVID-19. CDR3s include the opening cysteine and the closing phenylalanine or tryptophan. D genes are given only for firm matches. Size is stated for part of the rows, as once, few or many counts, or as a class when the clone is expanded.

-,TRBJ1-2,TRBD1,TRBV20-1,CSARQGGGYTF,TGCAGTGCTCGACAGGGGGGCGGCTACACCTTC
few,TRBJ2-5,-,TRBV5-4,CASSAIGGDGQETQYF,TGTGCCAGCAGCGCAATAGGGGGGGATGGCCAAGAGACCCAGTACTTC
-,TRBJ1-6,-,TRBV12-3/TRBV12-4,CASSLRGNSPLHF,TGTGCCAGCAGTTTACGGGGAAATTCACCCCTCCACTTT
once,TRBJ1-2,-,TRBV27,CASSLGLAAGRGYTF,TGTGCCAGCAGTTTGGGCCTTGCCGCGGGACGTGGCTACACCTTC
-,TRBJ2-2,TRBD1,TRBV10-1,CASRDRGNTGELFF,TGCGCCAGCAGGGACAGGGGGAACACCGGGGAGCTGTTTTTT
-,TRBJ2-3,TRBD2,TRBV12-5,CASGLTYSWTSGKVSDTQYF,TGTGCTAGTGGTTTGACCTACTCCTGGACTAGCGGGAAGGTTTCAGATACGCAGTATTTT
few,TRBJ1-2,TRBD1,TRBV13,CASTTSDRGLFYGYTF,TGTGCCAGCACTACTTCCGACAGGGGCCTATTTTATGGCTACACCTTC
once,TRBJ1-6,-,TRBV7-9,CASSPRTQSSYNSPLHF,TGTGCCAGCAGCCCGCGGACTCAGAGCTCCTATAATTCACCCCTCCACTTT
-,TRBJ1-5,-,TRBV15,CATSRDPGSNQPQHF,TGTGCCACCAGCAGAGATCCGGGTAGCAATCAGCCCCAGCATTTT
-,TRBJ2-7,TRBD2,TRBV7-2,CASSLLAGDHEQYF,TGTGCCAGCAGCTTATTAGCGGGGGACCACGAGCAGTACTTC
-,TRBJ1-2,-,TRBV5-1,CASSWGRNTIANYGYTF,TGCGCCAGCAGCTGGGGCAGAAACACTATAGCTAACTATGGCTACACCTTC
-,TRBJ2-7,TRBD1,TRBV5-6,CASRATGTHEQYF,TGTGCCAGCAGAGCGACAGGGACCCACGAGCAGTACTTC
-,TRBJ1-5,-,TRBV4-1,CASSQDPRGSNQPQHF,TGCGCCAGCAGCCAAGATCCCAGGGGTAGCAATCAGCCCCAGCATTTT
-,TRBJ1-5,TRBD1,TRBV28,CASSQRTGGHQPQHF,TGTGCCAGCAGTCAGCGGACAGGGGGACACCAGCCCCAGCATTTT
-,TRBJ2-2,TRBD1,TRBV7-3,CASSVGQGDTGELFF,TGTGCCAGCAGCGTTGGACAGGGGGACACCGGGGAGCTGTTTTTT
-,TRBJ2-7,-,TRBV19,CASSIQSGAYEQYF,TGTGCCAGTAGTATCCAGTCAGGGGCCTACGAGCAGTACTTC
-,TRBJ1-5,-,TRBV7-9,CASSLGGDGGAQPQHF,TGTGCCAGCAGCTTAGGAGGGGACGGGGGGGCGCAGCCCCAGCATTTT
-,TRBJ2-5,-,TRBV28,CASSSGQQETQYF,TGTGCCAGCAGTTCCGGACAGCAAGAGACCCAGTACTTC
once,TRBJ2-7,-,TRBV18,CASSPGLQTRADYEQYF,TGTGCCAGCTCACCCGGACTTCAGACACGAGCCGACTACGAGCAGTACTTC
medium-sized,TRBJ2-7,-,TRBV28,CASTSESGYEVDEQYF,TGTGCCAGCACCTCAGAGTCGGGGTATGAGGTCGACGAGCAGTACTTC
-,TRBJ2-1,-,TRBV27,CASSLRGASSYNEQFF,TGTGCCAGCAGTTTAAGAGGCGCGAGCTCCTACAATGAGCAGTTCTTC
-,TRBJ2-7,-,TRBV28,CASSLRGRGRPLYEQYF,TGTGCCAGCAGTTTACGGGGGAGAGGGCGACCACTCTACGAGCAGTACTTC
-,TRBJ2-3,TRBD1,TRBV10-1,CASSVVTGKSTDTQYF,TGCGCCAGCAGTGTGGTGACAGGGAAAAGCACAGATACGCAGTATTTT
-,TRBJ2-5,TRBD2,TRBV28,CASSFPAGGGETQYF,TGTGCCAGCAGTTTTCCCGCGGGAGGCGGGGAGACCCAGTACTTC
-,TRBJ1-1,-,TRBV7-6,CASSLDRGKRNTEAFF,TGTGCCAGCAGCTTAGATAGGGGAAAGAGGAACACTGAAGCTTTCTTT
-,TRBJ2-7,-,TRBV25-1,CASSSGWGEQYF,TGTGCCAGCAGTTCAGGGTGGGGAGAGCAGTACTTC
-,TRBJ1-2,TRBD1,TRBV14,CASSPTGNYGYTF,TGTGCCAGCAGCCCGACAGGGAACTATGGCTACACCTTC
once,TRBJ2-1,-,TRBV9,CASSVVGVGDGEQFF,TGTGCCAGCAGCGTAGTCGGGGTAGGAGACGGGGAGCAGTTCTTC
-,TRBJ2-7,TRBD1,TRBV28,CASTHRDRGYEQYF,TGTGCCAGCACACACCGGGACAGGGGCTACGAGCAGTACTTC
-,TRBJ1-5,TRBD1,TRBV3-1/TRBV3-2,CASSHGRGHNQPQHF,TGTGCCAGCAGCCACGGTAGGGGGCACAATCAGCCCCAGCATTTT
once,TRBJ1-1,-,TRBV2,CASKPGSTEAFF,TGTGCCAGCAAACCAGGAAGTACTGAAGCTTTCTTT
once,TRBJ1-4,-,TRBV18,CASSAQGTNEKLFF,TGTGCCAGCTCAGCCCAGGGGACTAATGAAAAACTGTTTTTT
-,TRBJ1-2,TRBD1,TRBV7-9,CASSLLLDRGTYGYTF,TGTGCCAGCAGCTTACTCCTTGACAGGGGAACCTATGGCTACACCTTC
-,TRBJ2-1,TRBD1,TRBV6-5,CASSSDRGSYNEQFF,TGTGCCAGCAGTTCGGACAGGGGTTCGTACAATGAGCAGTTCTTC
-,TRBJ2-5,-,TRBV28,CASSRHSVQETQYF,TGTGCCAGCAGTCGCCATAGCGTTCAAGAGACCCAGTACTTC
-,TRBJ1-3,-,TRBV7-3,CASSPRGGAGNTIYF,TGTGCCAGCAGCCCCCGGGGAGGAGCTGGAAACACCATATATTTT
-,TRBJ2-3,-,TRBV6-5,CASSYSITGTQYF,TGTGCCAGCAGTTACTCGATAACGGGTACGCAGTATTTT
few,TRBJ2-1,TRBD2,TRBV19,CASRLTSGGLNEQFF,TGTGCCAGTAGGCTGACTAGCGGGGGGTTGAATGAGCAGTTCTTC
-,TRBJ2-7,-,TRBV19,CASSKRARTSSYEQYF,TGTGCCAGTAGTAAGAGGGCCAGAACCTCCTCCTACGAGCAGTACTTC
few,TRBJ2-7,TRBD2,TRBV28,CASSNPGRRGDEQYF,TGTGCCAGCAGTAATCCGGGGCGCCGGGGGGACGAGCAGTACTTC
-,TRBJ2-7,-,TRBV5-6,CASSPMARAHEQYF,TGTGCCAGCAGCCCGATGGCCAGGGCACACGAGCAGTACTTC
-,TRBJ2-5,-,TRBV18,CASTPGTQETQYF,TGTGCCAGCACCCCCGGGACTCAAGAGACCCAGTACTTC
-,TRBJ1-1,-,TRBV10-3,CAISEPRQVQAFF,TGTGCCATCAGTGAGCCCCGACAGGTCCAAGCTTTCTTT
-,TRBJ1-4,-,TRBV15,CATSRDLRTVNEKLFF,TGTGCCACCAGCAGAGATCTCCGGACAGTTAATGAAAAACTGTTTTTT
-,TRBJ2-7,-,TRBV7-3,CASSLTYRGGEQYF,TGTGCCAGCAGCCTGACATACAGGGGAGGCGAGCAGTACTTC
-,TRBJ2-1,TRBD1,TRBV18,CASSPLSTGSTYNEQFF,TGTGCCAGCTCACCACTATCGACAGGGTCAACCTACAATGAGCAGTTCTTC
once,TRBJ2-1,TRBD2,TRBV11-2,CASSQPSGRAYEQFF,TGTGCCAGCAGCCAACCTAGCGGGAGGGCATATGAGCAGTTCTTC